The 31 T cell receptor beta chains below all came from one sample that was sequenced in a study of cytomegalovirus exposure and HLA in healthy donors. The PCR employed 60 Vbeta primers together with 13 Jbeta primers. The assay was immunoSEQ multiplex PCR, and TCRdb's table has in-frame clones only and misses some. The data hold some 90,000 clones, with around 77% observed a single time. Sequenced input: PBMCs. The origin of the receptors is a boy younger than 18 in good health and CMV-seronegative.

This rearrangement joins TRBV4-3 to TRBJ2-6; possible D gene TRBD1, 6 bases. The CDR3 length is 16 residues. V was cut by 1 base and J by 4 bases, with 11 bases left in between. Germline V gene data show CDR1 as LGHNA and CDR2 as YSLEER. In nucleotides, the CDR3 is TGCGCCAGCAGCCAAGGCAGGGGCGGGGGGGCCAACGTCCTGACTTTC. Protein: CASSQGRGGGANVLTF.

This clone was picked up one time. The chain has TRBV7-9 and TRBJ1-1, with TRBD1 matching over 9 bases. The CDR3 sequence is 14 residues long. With 6 bases clipped from V and 5 bases from J, the junction kept 7 bases outside the gene matches. CDR1 is SEHNR, CDR2 FQNEAQ, per germline (reference sequence). The CDR3 sequence is CASREGQGRTEAFF. For the CDR3, the DNA is TGTGCCAGCAGGGAGGGACAGGGAAGGACTGAAGCTTTCTTT.

V and J are TRBV4-1 and TRBJ2-7, with D perhaps TRBD2 (5 bases). V lost 1 base and J lost 3, with 7 bases in between. The germline V gene encodes CDR1 MGHRA and CDR2 YSYEKL. The CDR3 contains 13 residues. Here the CDR3 reads CASSQVGDYEQYF. DNA of the CDR3: TGCGCCAGCAGCCAAGTCGGGGACTACGAGCAGTACTTC.

This clone occurred a few times. This chain links TRBV6-1 with TRBJ1-5; maybe TRBD1 (6 bases). Germline assignment: CDR1 MNHNS and CDR2 SASEGT. Trimming pared 5 bases from V and 0 bases from J, leaving 11 bases between. CDR3 length: 15 residues. CDR3 nucleotides: TGTGCCAGCAGTCGGACAGTTTCTAGCAATCAGCCCCAGCATTTT. The encoded protein is CASSRTVSSNQPQHF.

The genes are TRBV7-2 and TRBJ1-2, with D perhaps TRBD1 (6 bases). V lost 2 bases and J lost 4, with 17 bases in between. There are 16 residues in the CDR3. CDR1 SGHTA and CDR2 FQGNSA come from the germline V gene. The DNA for the CDR3 is TGTGCCAGCAGCTTAAGGGGGACGGCGGCTAGCTATGGCTACACCTTC. Encoded protein: CASSLRGTAASYGYTF.

V usage is TRBV9 and J usage is TRBJ1-2; D perhaps matches TRBD1 (5 bases). The CDR3 contains 15 residues. Trimming pared 0 bases from V and 5 bases from J, leaving 14 bases between. CDR1 is SGDLS, CDR2 YYNGEE, per germline. The CDR3 bases are TGTGCCAGCAGCGTAGGGGATTCTGGGGGGTATGGCTACACCTTC. As protein: CASSVGDSGGYGYTF.

This sequence joins TRBV12-5 and TRBJ2-7; TRBD1 matches at 8 bases. Germline CDR1 LGHNT, CDR2 FRNRAP. V gave up 1 base and J gave up 9 bases; unmatched junction bases: 2. The CDR3 has 12 residues. CDR3 DNA: TGTGCTAGTGGTTTGGACAGGGGGAGGCAGTACTTC. Translation: CASGLDRGRQYF.

This chain joins TRBV10-2 and TRBJ1-6; D ambiguous. The CDR3 is 13 amino acids. Trimming pared 5 bases from V and 6 bases from J, leaving 8 bases between. The V gene's germline CDR1 is WSHSY and CDR2 SAAADI. CDR3 nucleotides: TGCGCCAGCAGTTCCGCGGGTAATTCACCCCTCCACTTT. Protein: CASSSAGNSPLHF.

The chain recombines TRBV6-1 with TRBJ1-2, with a possible D match to TRBD1 (5 bases). This CDR3 is built from 15 residues. From germline, CDR1 is MNHNS and CDR2 SASEGT. The germline V and J ends were trimmed by 6 bases and 5 bases, with 19 bases remaining between them. CDR3 sequence: CASSPLGGDLYGYTF. The CDR3 DNA sequence: TGTGCCAGCAGCCCCCTCGGAGGGGACCTTTATGGCTACACCTTC.

This clone was observed a few times. V usage is TRBV19 and J usage is TRBJ1-1; D remains ambiguous. Trimming pared 1 base from V and 4 bases from J, leaving 13 bases between. This CDR3 comprises 15 residues. Looked up from germline, CDR1 is LNHDA and CDR2 is SQIVND (reference sequence). Here the CDR3 reads CASSIVPWASTEAFF. The DNA for the CDR3 is TGTGCCAGTAGTATAGTTCCATGGGCATCCACTGAAGCTTTCTTT.

The genes are TRBV25-1 and TRBJ1-2; no clear D. V shed 1 base and J shed 4 bases, with 10 bases lying between them. The CDR3 runs to 14 residues. Germline V lookup: CDR1 MGHDK, CDR2 SYGVNS. The CDR3 reads CASSEWGGSYGYTF. In DNA form, the CDR3 reads TGTGCCAGCAGTGAATGGGGAGGGTCCTATGGCTACACCTTC.

This clone was detected once. The chain links TRBV18 to TRBJ1-2, with D tentatively TRBD1 (6 bases). This CDR3 has 13 residues. The V end lost 3 bases, the J end lost 6 bases, and 11 bases lay between the germline ends. Germline CDR1 is KGHSH and CDR2 is LQKENI. DNA of the CDR3: TGTGCCAGCTCACCCCGACAGGAAGATGGCTACACCTTC. As protein: CASSPRQEDGYTF.

The chain uses TRBV13 and TRBJ2-7, with D perhaps TRBD1 (6 bases). The CDR3 totals 14 residues. The ends were cut back, 4 bases at V and 2 bases at J, with 12 bases in the middle. In germline, CDR1 is PRHDT, CDR2 FYEKMQ (reference sequence). The CDR3 reads CASSSLGQAYEQYF. As DNA, the CDR3 is TGTGCCAGCAGCTCATTGGGACAAGCCTACGAGCAGTACTTC.

The chain uses TRBV9 and TRBJ1-2; no clear D. Trimming took off 3 bases at V and 4 bases at J, with 7 bases between the two ends. The CDR3 spans 12 residues. Germline V CDR1 and CDR2: SGDLS, YYNGEE. The CDR3, as DNA: TGTGCCAGCAGCGGGGAGGGCTATGGCTACACCTTC. Translated: CASSGEGYGYTF.

The chain carries TRBV28 and TRBJ1-3; no clear D gene. Germline CDR1 MDHEN, CDR2 SYDVKM. The CDR3 contains 14 residues. Between the trimmed V and J ends, which lost 4 bases and 4 bases, there was a span of 11 bases. CDR3 residues: CASSWRGNGNTIYF. CDR3 coding DNA: TGTGCCAGCAGTTGGCGGGGAAACGGAAACACCATATATTTT. The whole variable domain, remainder taken from reference TRBV28 and TRBJ1-3, is DVKVTQSSRYLVKRTGEKVFLECVQDMDHENMFWYRQDPGLGLRLIYFSYDVKMKEKGDIPEGYSVSREKKERFSLILESASTNQTSMYLCASSWRGNGNTIYFGEGSWLTVV.

This clone appeared a few times. The V and J genes are TRBV28 and TRBJ2-7, with 7 bases matching TRBD1. Trimming at V came to 1 base and at J to 4 bases, leaving 13 bases not matched to a gene. Germline V gene lookup returns CDR1 MDHEN and CDR2 SYDVKM. This CDR3 contains 17 residues. CDR3 residues: CASSLFRGTGAQYEQYF. DNA of the CDR3: TGTGCCAGCAGTTTATTTAGAGGTACAGGGGCGCAGTACGAGCAGTACTTC.

Comment on this clone: The junction and the germline gene differ at one end; a read error may be behind it. The J gene is TRBJ2-2, the V gene TRBV7-7; unclear D gene. The CDR3 is 15 residues long. CDR1 is SSHAT and CDR2 is FNYEAQ in the germline V gene (reference sequence). The CDR3 DNA reads as TGTGCTAGCAGCTCCTTCCTGAGTGCCACCGGGGAGCTGTTTTTT. Protein: CASSSFLSATGELFF.

The rearrangement uses TRBV5-1 and TRBJ1-2; 10 bases are shared with TRBD1. CDR1 is SGHRS, CDR2 YFSETQ, per germline. V lost 4 bases to trimming and J lost 5 bases; unmatched junction nucleotides: 8. CDR3 length equals 15 residues. As DNA, the CDR3 is TGCGCCAGCAGCCCAGAATGGACAGGGGGGTATGGCTACACCTTC. Translating gives CASSPEWTGGYGYTF.

The chain links TRBV6-5 to TRBJ2-7, with D perhaps matching TRBD2 (5 bases). Between the trimmed V and J ends, which lost 2 bases and 6 bases, there was a span of 11 bases. This CDR3 spans 13 amino acids. Germline CDR1 MNHEY, CDR2 SVGAGI. This CDR3 is CASSYIEGGEQYF. The CDR3 DNA follows: TGTGCCAGCAGTTACATAGAGGGCGGCGAGCAGTACTTC.

The chain combines TRBV4-1 with TRBJ2-5, with a weak D call TRBD1 (5 bases). This CDR3 is 11 amino acids long. Trimming removed 1 base from V and 12 bases from J, with 9 bases in between. Germline CDR1 and CDR2: MGHRA and YSYEKL. CDR3 in DNA: TGCGCCAGCAGCCAAGGGCTACAGGAGTACTTC. It codes for CASSQGLQEYF.

The CDR3 sequence: CASSLVQGDYGYTF. Written as DNA, the CDR3 is TGTGCCAGCAGCTTGGTCCAGGGGGACTATGGCTACACCTTC. The J gene is TRBJ1-2, the V gene TRBV5-6; TRBD1 agrees at 7 bases. Losses at the gene ends were 0 bases for V and 3 bases for J; bases not matched to a gene: 2. The germline V gene encodes CDR1 SGHDT and CDR2 YYEEEE. The CDR3 consists of 14 residues.

The chain couples TRBV7-9 to TRBJ1-3; TRBD1 aligns across 8 bases. The V gene end was trimmed by 4 bases and the J gene end by 4 bases; junction bases not matched to a gene: 0. CDR3 length: 13 amino acids. Germline V gene sequence: CDR1 SEHNR, CDR2 FQNEAQ (reference sequence). The CDR3: CASSWTGGNTIYF. Here the CDR3 DNA reads TGTGCCAGCAGCTGGACAGGGGGAAACACCATATATTTT.

The rearrangement links TRBV5-1 to TRBJ2-7, with 9 bases matching TRBD1. The CDR3 is 14 residues long. The V and J ends lost 0 bases and 2 bases, in that order; junction bases with no gene match: 0. Germline CDR1 reads SGHRS; CDR2 reads YFSETQ. CDR3 nucleotides: TGCGCCAGCAGCTTGGGACAGGGGGCCTACGAGCAGTACTTC. Translation gives CASSLGQGAYEQYF. The complete variable domain, with remaining parts taken from reference TRBV5-1 and TRBJ2-7, reads KAGVTQTPRYLIKTRGQQVTLSCSPISGHRSVSWYQQTPGQGLQFLFEYFSETQRNKGNFPGRFSGRQFSNSRSEMNVSTLELGDSALYLCASSLGQGAYEQYFGPGTRLTVT.

The rearrangement uses TRBV4-3 and TRBJ1-2, with D unclear. Germline-derived CDR1 and CDR2 are LGHNA and YSLEER. The V end lost 0 bases, the J end lost 2 bases, and 10 bases lay between the germline ends. The CDR3 is 15 amino acids. The CDR3 is CASSQDISVNYGYTF. The CDR3 region has the DNA TGCGCCAGCAGCCAAGATATCTCAGTAAACTATGGCTACACCTTC.

The chain uses TRBV7-9 and TRBJ2-7; D gene ambiguous. This CDR3 is 14 amino acids long. Germline values: CDR1 SEHNR, CDR2 FQNEAQ (reference sequence). V was clipped by 5 bases and J by 3 bases, with 14 bases between them. As DNA, the CDR3 is TGTGCCAGCAGCCCGGGTGATTCGAACTACGAGCAGTACTTC. Protein: CASSPGDSNYEQYF.

The CDR3: CASSPNEDYNEQFF. CDR3 sequence (DNA): TGTGCCAGCAGCCCCAATGAGGACTACAATGAGCAGTTCTTC. The V call is TRBV7-8, the J call TRBJ2-1; no firm D call. Trimming shortened V by 5 bases and J by 3 bases, and 11 bases separated the two germline ends. This CDR3 has 14 amino acids. Germline CDR1 and CDR2: SGHVS and FQNEAQ.

V is TRBV28 and J is TRBJ1-2, with TRBD1 identical over 7 bases. V lost 5 bases, J lost 8 bases, and 14 bases stayed unmatched. Germline V gene sequence: CDR1 MDHEN, CDR2 SYDVKM. The CDR3 is 15 residues long. The CDR3 is CASSTPGQNRGGYTF. The DNA of the CDR3 is TGTGCCAGCAGTACGCCGGGACAGAACAGAGGGGGCTACACCTTC.

The chain is built from TRBV25-1 and TRBJ2-6; possibly TRBD1 for D (5 bases). The germline CDR1 and CDR2 sequences are MGHDK and SYGVNS. Trimming took 10 bases from V and 3 from J, leaving 16 bases between them. The CDR3 sequence is 15 residues long. In DNA form, the CDR3 reads TGTGCCACCGCAGGGCCCATACGTGGGGCCAACGTCCTGACTTTC. Translating gives CATAGPIRGANVLTF.

V gene TRBV4-1 combines with J gene TRBJ1-1; the D gene is possibly TRBD1 (5 bases). Trimming stripped 1 base from V and 3 bases from J, with 9 bases between. Germline V lookup: CDR1 MGHRA, CDR2 YSYEKL. The CDR3 contains 14 residues. The CDR3: CASSQVPRDTEAFF. CDR3 sequence (DNA): TGCGCCAGCAGCCAAGTTCCCAGGGACACTGAAGCTTTCTTT.

J is TRBJ2-7 and V is TRBV30; 9 nucleotides agree with TRBD1. The CDR3 has 13 amino acids. Germline V gene lookup returns CDR1 GTSNPN and CDR2 SVGIG (reference sequence). Trimming removed 5 bases from V and 2 bases from J; junction bases left unmatched: 4. CDR3: CAWLRDRAYEQYF. CDR3 coding DNA: TGTGCCTGGCTCCGGGACAGGGCCTACGAGCAGTACTTC.

The V gene is TRBV28, the J gene TRBJ2-7, with TRBD2 matching 9 bases. CDR1 MDHEN and CDR2 SYDVKM come from the germline V gene. The length of the CDR3 is 15 residues. V lost 8 bases, J lost 2 bases, and 10 bases stayed unmatched. DNA for the CDR3: TGTGCCAGCTACCCCGGGGCGGGAGGGACCTACGAGCAGTACTTC. It is translated as CASYPGAGGTYEQYF.